This TCR beta chain was sequenced for a study of cytomegalovirus exposure and HLA in healthy donors. CDR1 and CDR2 (germline): MDHEN, SYDVKM. Between the trimmed V and J ends, which lost 3 bases and 1 base, there was a span of 21 bases. The CDR3 spans 19 residues. TCRdb keeps only in-frame clones here, not all; method: immunoSEQ multiplex PCR. Among 150,000 to 200,000 clones listed, 85% were seen once. Material: PBMCs. This sequence was found in a man aged 18 to 35 in good health and CMV-seropositive. The rearrangement links TRBV28 to TRBJ2-2, with a possible D match to TRBD1 (5 bases). CDR3 amino acids: CASSFSKGGNRLNTGELFF. In DNA form, the CDR3 reads TGTGCCAGCAGTTTCTCTAAGGGTGGGAACAGGCTGAACACCGGGGAGCTGTTTTTT.